The entry below describes one T cell receptor (beta chain). What it binds is not known. This entry belongs to a study of untreated major depressive disorder. Study results and limitations: Compared with controls, depressed patients showed more TRBV05-01 (Vbeta 5.1) usage in CD4+ T cells.

Clones were sequenced by immunoSEQ multiplex PCR, and TCRdb holds only the in-frame ones, with some missing. This table holds under 30,000 clones, approximately 90% found once. The CDR3 runs 12 residues. From germline, CDR1 is MNHEY and CDR2 SMNVEV (reference sequence). The germline V and J ends were trimmed by 4 bases and 6 bases, with 10 bases remaining between them. Patients had DSM-IV major depressive disorder with a Hamilton Depression score of at least 18. The sample comprised CD4+ T cells from PBMCs. The source is a woman aged 25 to 45 with major depressive disorder. The V gene is TRBV27, the J gene TRBJ2-7, with D perhaps TRBD1 (5 bases). This CDR3 reads CASSSTAREQYF. In nucleotides, the CDR3 is TGTGCCAGCAGTTCGACAGCTCGCGAGCAGTACTTC.